Each of the 5 T cell receptor beta chains below was sequenced from the same sample in a study of blood T cell repertoires in COVID-19. Method: immunoSEQ multiplex PCR; TCRdb's copy keeps in-frame clones and lacks some. The data hold about 150,000 clones, with over 75% observed a single time. The material sequenced was peripheral blood. These receptors all stem from a man aged 55 to 69 with COVID-19, enrolled during active disease.

This chain connects TRBV10-3 to TRBJ2-7; the match to TRBD2 covers 12 bases. The CDR3 consists of 14 residues. The junction had 4 bases not matched to a gene; V was cut back by 7 bases and J by 3 bases. Germline values: CDR1 ENHRY, CDR2 SYGVKD. CDR3 loop: CAITPTSGSYEQYF. The DNA for the CDR3 is TGTGCCATCACCCCGACTAGCGGGAGCTACGAGCAGTACTTC.

This clone was recorded once. This chain links TRBV24-1 with TRBJ2-2; 7 bases map to TRBD2. Trimming removed 5 bases from V and 6 bases from J; junction bases left unmatched: 2. The CDR3 loop spans 13 amino acids. Germline-derived CDR1 and CDR2 are KGHDR and SFDVKD. CDR3 region: CATSGGGAGELFF. The CDR3 DNA is TGTGCCACCAGTGGGGGGGGAGCCGGGGAGCTGTTTTTT.

CDR3: CASSLEQGTYGYTF. The CDR3 coding sequence is TGTGCCAGCAGTCTCGAACAGGGGACCTATGGCTACACCTTC. The chain combines TRBV2 with TRBJ1-2; 7 bases map to TRBD1. V trimming: 5 bases; J trimming: 4 bases; junction bases outside the gene matches: 7. This CDR3 is 14 amino acids long. CDR1 is SNHLY and CDR2 is FYNNEI in the germline V gene. The whole variable domain, remainder taken from reference TRBV2 and TRBJ1-2, is EPEVTQTPSHQVTQMGQEVILRCVPISNHLYFYWYRQILGQKVEFLVSFYNNEISEKSEIFDDQFSVERPDGSNFTLKIRSTKLEDSAMYFCASSLEQGTYGYTFGSGTRLTVV.

This rearrangement joins TRBV12-3 or TRBV12-4 to TRBJ2-7; TRBD2 agrees at 9 bases. The CDR3 loop spans 13 amino acids. J gave up 2 bases and V 7 bases, and 3 bases lay outside the gene matches. The CDR3 here is CASNQRGAYEQYF. The CDR3 DNA sequence: TGTGCCAGCAATCAGCGGGGGGCCTACGAGCAGTACTTC.

The count of this clone is one. This chain links TRBV5-1 with TRBJ1-1; 7 bases map to TRBD1. The CDR3 length is 13 residues. V shed 4 bases, J shed 5 bases, and the junction held 5 bases outside the gene matches. CDR1 and CDR2 from the germline V gene are SGHRS and YFSETQ. CDR3 sequence (DNA): TGCGCCAGCAGCGCAGAACAGGGGACTGAAGCTTTCTTT. It codes for CASSAEQGTEAFF.